These 5 T cell receptor beta chains share one sample of origin, sequenced in a study of blood T cell repertoires in COVID-19. Measured with immunoSEQ multiplex PCR; TCRdb has only the in-frame clones, and not every one. The table records more than 200,000 clones, approximately 79% of them present only once. Sequences were obtained from peripheral blood. These receptors were collected from a woman aged 80 or over with active or convalescent COVID-19.

The chain links TRBV28 to TRBJ1-5; 7 positions agree with TRBD1. Germline CDR1 is MDHEN and CDR2 is SYDVKM. CDR3 size: 17 residues. V lost 2 bases to trimming and J lost 3 bases; unmatched junction nucleotides: 10. CDR3 amino acids: CASSLPSGQVDNQPQHF. CDR3 sequence (DNA): TGTGCCAGCAGTTTACCCTCCGGACAGGTCGACAATCAGCCCCAGCATTTT.

The rearrangement links TRBV5-4 to TRBJ2-4; 10 bases fit TRBD1. There are 16 residues in the CDR3. Germline lookup yields CDR1 SGHNT and CDR2 YYREEE (reference sequence). Losses at the gene ends were 4 bases for V and 0 bases for J; bases not matched to a gene: 4. In nucleotides, the CDR3 is TGTGCCAGCAGCCCGGGACAGGGGTTAGCCAAAAACATTCAGTACTTC. As protein: CASSPGQGLAKNIQYF. The full variable domain, with the rest looked up from reference TRBV5-4 and TRBJ2-4, is ETGVTQSPTHLIKTRGQQVTLRCSSQSGHNTVSWYQQALGQGPQFIFQYYREEENGRGNFPPRFSGLQFPNYSSELNVNALELDDSALYLCASSPGQGLAKNIQYFGAGTRLSVL.

The rearrangement links TRBV5-4 to TRBJ2-3; D may be TRBD1 (5 bases). CDR1 and CDR2 from the germline V gene are SGHNT and YYREEE (reference sequence). V was shortened by 4 bases and J by 4 bases, with 13 bases between the two germline ends. The CDR3 runs to 14 residues. The CDR3 here is CASSPDGQSDTQYF. The DNA for the CDR3 is TGTGCCAGCAGCCCAGACGGACAATCAGATACGCAGTATTTT.

The chain has TRBV30 and TRBJ1-1; the D gene is possibly TRBD1 (5 bases). Germline-derived CDR1 and CDR2 are GTSNPN and SVGIG (reference sequence). The CDR3 length is 14 residues. Trimming took off 1 base at V and 4 bases at J, with 13 bases between the two ends. CDR3 region: CAWSGGGLVTEAFF. The CDR3 nucleotides are TGTGCCTGGAGTGGGGGGGGACTGGTCACTGAAGCTTTCTTT.

The chain combines TRBV5-1 with TRBJ2-3; 10 nucleotides match TRBD1. The CDR3 runs 15 residues. Germline loops: CDR1 SGHRS, CDR2 YFSETQ. Germline trimming cut 4 bases from V and 4 bases from J; bases unmatched to any gene: 6. This chain's CDR3 is CASSMGQGMPDTQYF. CDR3 coding DNA: TGCGCCAGCAGCATGGGACAGGGGATGCCAGATACGCAGTATTTT.